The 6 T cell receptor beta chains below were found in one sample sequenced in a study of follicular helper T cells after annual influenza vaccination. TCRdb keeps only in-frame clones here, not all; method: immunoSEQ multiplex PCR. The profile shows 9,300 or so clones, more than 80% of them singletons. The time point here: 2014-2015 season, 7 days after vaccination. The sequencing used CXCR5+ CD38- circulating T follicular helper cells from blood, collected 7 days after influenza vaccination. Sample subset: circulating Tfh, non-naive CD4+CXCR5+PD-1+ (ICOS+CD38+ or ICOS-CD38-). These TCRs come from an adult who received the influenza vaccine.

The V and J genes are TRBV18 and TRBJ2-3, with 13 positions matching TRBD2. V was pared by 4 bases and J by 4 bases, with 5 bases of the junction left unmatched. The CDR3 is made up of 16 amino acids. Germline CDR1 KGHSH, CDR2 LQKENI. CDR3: CASSLRTSGSSDTQYF. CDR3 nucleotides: TGTGCCAGCTCACTGAGGACTAGCGGGAGTTCAGATACGCAGTATTTT.

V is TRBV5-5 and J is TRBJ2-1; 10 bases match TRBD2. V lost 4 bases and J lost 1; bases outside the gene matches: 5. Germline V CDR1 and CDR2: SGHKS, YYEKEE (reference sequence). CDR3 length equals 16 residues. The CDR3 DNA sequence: TGTGCCAGCAGCCAAGAGCGGGAGGGGTCCTACAATGAGCAGTTCTTC. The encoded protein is CASSQEREGSYNEQFF.

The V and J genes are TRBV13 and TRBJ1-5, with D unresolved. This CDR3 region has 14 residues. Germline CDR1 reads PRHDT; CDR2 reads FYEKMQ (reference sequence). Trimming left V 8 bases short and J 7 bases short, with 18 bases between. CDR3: CASPVQPEPQPQHF. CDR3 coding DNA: TGTGCCAGCCCCGTACAGCCGGAGCCGCAGCCCCAGCATTTT. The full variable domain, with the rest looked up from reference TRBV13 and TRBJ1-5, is AAGVIQSPRHLIKEKRETATLKCYPIPRHDTVYWYQQGPGQDPQFLISFYEKMQSDKGSIPDRFSAQQFSDYHSELNMSSLELGDSALYFCASPVQPEPQPQHFGDGTRLSIL.

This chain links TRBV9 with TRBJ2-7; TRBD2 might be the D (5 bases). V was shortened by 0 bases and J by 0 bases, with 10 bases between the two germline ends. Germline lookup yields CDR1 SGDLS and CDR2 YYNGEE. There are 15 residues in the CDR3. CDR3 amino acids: CASSVGPGYSYEQYF. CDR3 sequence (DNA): TGTGCCAGCAGCGTAGGTCCGGGGTACTCCTACGAGCAGTACTTC.

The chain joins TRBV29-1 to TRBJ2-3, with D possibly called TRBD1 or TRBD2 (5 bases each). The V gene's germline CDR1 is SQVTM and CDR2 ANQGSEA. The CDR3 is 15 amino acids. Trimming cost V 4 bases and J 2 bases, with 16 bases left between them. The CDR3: CSVAGTTDYTDTQYF. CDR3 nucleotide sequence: TGCAGCGTTGCCGGGACCACAGACTACACAGATACGCAGTATTTT.

CDR3 nucleotides: TGTGCCAGCAGCGTAGGGGTCGCTCAATCTGGAAACACCATATATTTT. Its translation: CASSVGVAQSGNTIYF. The rearrangement uses TRBV9 and TRBJ1-3; D gene ambiguous. CDR3 size: 16 residues. V was pared by 0 bases and J by 1 base, with 11 bases between. Germline loops: CDR1 SGDLS, CDR2 YYNGEE.